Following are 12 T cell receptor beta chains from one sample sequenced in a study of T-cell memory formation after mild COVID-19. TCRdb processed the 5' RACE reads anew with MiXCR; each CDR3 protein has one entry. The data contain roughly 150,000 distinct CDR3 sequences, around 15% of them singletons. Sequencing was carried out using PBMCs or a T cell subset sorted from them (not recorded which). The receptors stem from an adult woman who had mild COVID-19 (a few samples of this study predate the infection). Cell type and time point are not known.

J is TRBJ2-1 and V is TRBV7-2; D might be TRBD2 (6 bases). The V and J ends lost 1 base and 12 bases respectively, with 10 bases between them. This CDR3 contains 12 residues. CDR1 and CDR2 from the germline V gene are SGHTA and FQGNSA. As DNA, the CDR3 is TGTGCCAGCAGCTTAGAGGTGGGGGGGCAGTTCTTC. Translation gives CASSLEVGGQFF.

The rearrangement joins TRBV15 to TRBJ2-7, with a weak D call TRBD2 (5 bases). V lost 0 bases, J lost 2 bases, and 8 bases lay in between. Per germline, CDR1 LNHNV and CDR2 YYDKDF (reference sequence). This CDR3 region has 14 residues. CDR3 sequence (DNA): TGTGCCACCAGCAGAGATCGGGGAGCCTACGAGCAGTACTTC. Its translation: CATSRDRGAYEQYF.

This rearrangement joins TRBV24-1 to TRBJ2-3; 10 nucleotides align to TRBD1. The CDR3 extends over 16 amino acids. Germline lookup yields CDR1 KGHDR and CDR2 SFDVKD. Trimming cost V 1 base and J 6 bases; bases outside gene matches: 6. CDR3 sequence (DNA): TGTGCCACCAGTGATTTACCGGGACAGGGGTTGGATACGCAGTATTTT. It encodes CATSDLPGQGLDTQYF.

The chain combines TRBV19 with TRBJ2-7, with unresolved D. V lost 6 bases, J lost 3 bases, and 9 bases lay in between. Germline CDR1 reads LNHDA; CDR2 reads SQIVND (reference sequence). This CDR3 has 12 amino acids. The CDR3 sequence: CASSSRNYEQYF. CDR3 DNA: TGTGCCAGTAGCAGCCGAAACTACGAGCAGTACTTC.

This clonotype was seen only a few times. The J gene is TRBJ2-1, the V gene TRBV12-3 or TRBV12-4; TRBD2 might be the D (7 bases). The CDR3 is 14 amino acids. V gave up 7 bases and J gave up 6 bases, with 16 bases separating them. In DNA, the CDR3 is TGTGCCAGCACCCCTAGGGGGGGGATCAATGAGCAGTTCTTC. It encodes CASTPRGGINEQFF.

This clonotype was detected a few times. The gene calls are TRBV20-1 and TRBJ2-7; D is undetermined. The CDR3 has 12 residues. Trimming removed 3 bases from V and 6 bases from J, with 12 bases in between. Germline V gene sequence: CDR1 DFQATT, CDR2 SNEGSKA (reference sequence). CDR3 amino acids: CSASRSGGEQYF. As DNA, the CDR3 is TGCAGTGCTAGCCGCTCTGGTGGCGAGCAGTACTTC.

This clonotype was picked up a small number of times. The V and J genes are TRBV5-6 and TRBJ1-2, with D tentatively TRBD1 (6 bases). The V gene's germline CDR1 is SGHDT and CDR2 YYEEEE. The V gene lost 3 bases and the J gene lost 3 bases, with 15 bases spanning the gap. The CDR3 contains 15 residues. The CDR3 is CASSWVAGEDYGYTF. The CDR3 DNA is TGTGCCAGCAGCTGGGTGGCAGGGGAGGACTATGGCTACACCTTC. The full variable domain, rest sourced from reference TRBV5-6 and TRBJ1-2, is DAGVTQSPTHLIKTRGQQVTLRCSPKSGHDTVSWYQQALGQGPQFIFQYYEEEERQRGNFPDRFSGHQFPNYSSELNVNALLLGDSALYLCASSWVAGEDYGYTFGSGTRLTVV.

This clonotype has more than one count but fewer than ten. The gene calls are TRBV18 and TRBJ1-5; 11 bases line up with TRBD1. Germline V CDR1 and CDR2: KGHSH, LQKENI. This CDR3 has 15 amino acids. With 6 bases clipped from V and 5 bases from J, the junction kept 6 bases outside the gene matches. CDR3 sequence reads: CASSLDRGPDQPQHF. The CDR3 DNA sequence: TGTGCCAGCTCCCTGGACAGGGGGCCGGATCAGCCCCAGCATTTT. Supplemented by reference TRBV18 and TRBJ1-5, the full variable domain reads NAGVMQNPRHLVRRRGQEARLRCSPMKGHSHVYWYRQLPEEGLKFMVYLQKENIIDESGMPKERFSAEFPKEGPSILRIQQVVRGDSAAYFCASSLDRGPDQPQHFGDGTRLSIL.

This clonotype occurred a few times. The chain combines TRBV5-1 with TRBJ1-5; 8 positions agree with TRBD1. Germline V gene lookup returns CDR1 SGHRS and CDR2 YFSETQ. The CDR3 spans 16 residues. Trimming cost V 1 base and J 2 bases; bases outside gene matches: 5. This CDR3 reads CASSLSGGFGNQPQHF. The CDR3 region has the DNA TGCGCCAGCAGCTTGTCAGGGGGCTTTGGCAATCAGCCCCAGCATTTT.

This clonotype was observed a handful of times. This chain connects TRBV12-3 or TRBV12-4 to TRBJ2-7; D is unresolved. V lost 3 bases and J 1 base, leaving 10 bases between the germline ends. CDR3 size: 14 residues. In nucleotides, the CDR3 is TGTGCCAGCAGTTTGGATCAGCATTCCTACGAGCAGTACTTC. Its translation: CASSLDQHSYEQYF.

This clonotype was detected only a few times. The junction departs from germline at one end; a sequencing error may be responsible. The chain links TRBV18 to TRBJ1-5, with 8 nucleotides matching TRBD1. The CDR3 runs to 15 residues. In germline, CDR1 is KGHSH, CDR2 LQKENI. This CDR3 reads CATSPLNRGDQPQHF. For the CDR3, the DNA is TGTGCCACCTCACCACTCAACAGGGGGGATCAGCCCCAGCATTTT.

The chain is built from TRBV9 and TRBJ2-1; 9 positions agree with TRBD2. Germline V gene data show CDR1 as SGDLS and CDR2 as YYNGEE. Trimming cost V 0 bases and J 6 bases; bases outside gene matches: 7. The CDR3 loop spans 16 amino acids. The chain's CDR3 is CASSVEWSGRSNEQFF. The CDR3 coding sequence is TGTGCCAGCAGCGTAGAGTGGAGCGGGAGGTCCAATGAGCAGTTCTTC.